A single TCR beta chain is shown here with its context. The antigen is undetermined. Clones were read by immunoSEQ multiplex PCR, and TCRdb kept only the in-frame ones, dropping some. Of about 59,000 clones listed, about 94% are singletons. This record comes from a study of OX40 agonist ivuxolimab in advanced cancers. Study-level background: Patients received the agonistic anti-OX40 (CD134) antibody ivuxolimab.

Notes on the study in general: Among the lowest peripheral clonal expansion occurred in 0.1-3.0 mg/kg partial responders.

The material was CD4+ or CD8+ T cells sorted from blood, obtained in a trial of the OX40 agonist ivuxolimab. The sequence was obtained from an adult with an advanced solid tumor such as melanoma, head and neck, liver or kidney cancer.

CDR3 in amino acids: CAGGLGLGTEAFF. The CDR3 DNA reads as TGTGCCGGGGGATTGGGCCTTGGCACTGAAGCTTTCTTT. J is TRBJ1-1 and V is TRBV2, with a weak D call TRBD1 (5 bases). The germline V gene encodes CDR1 SNHLY and CDR2 FYNNEI. The CDR3 loop spans 13 amino acids. The germline V and J ends were trimmed by 11 bases and 4 bases, with 17 bases remaining between them.